The 31 T cell receptor beta chains presented below share a single source sample, sequenced in a study of cytomegalovirus exposure and HLA in healthy donors. The PCR employed 60 Vbeta primers together with 13 Jbeta primers. Some clones are missing from TCRdb's copy, which holds only in-frame ones; the method was immunoSEQ multiplex PCR. The sample holds around 110,000 clones, around two thirds seen once. The sequenced sample was PBMCs. These receptors were taken from a woman in her 40s in good health and CMV-seropositive.

This chain links TRBV4-1 with TRBJ1-1; TRBD1 might be the D (5 bases). The CDR3 sequence is 15 residues long. With 0 bases removed from V and 5 bases from J, the gap between germline ends came to 13 bases. Looked up from germline, CDR1 is MGHRA and CDR2 is YSYEKL. The DNA of the CDR3 is TGCGCCAGCAGCCAAGATCTTGGGGGGTATACTGAAGCTTTCTTT. Its protein product is CASSQDLGGYTEAFF.

With respect to this clone: The germline gene is not matched at one end of the junction; a read error may be the cause. This chain uses TRBV7-8 with TRBJ1-3, with TRBD1 matching 7 bases. From germline, CDR1 is SGHVS and CDR2 FQNEAQ. The CDR3 is made up of 13 amino acids. The chain's CDR3 is CASSSTRQGSPDF. The DNA for the CDR3 is TGTGCCAGCAGCTCAACGAGACAGGGAAGTCCCGATTTT.

This clone was seen a handful of times. This sequence joins TRBV30 and TRBJ2-3, with 12 bases that match TRBD1. The CDR3 loop spans 13 amino acids. Germline CDR1 GTSNPN, CDR2 SVGIG (reference sequence). With V trimmed by 8 bases and J by 5 bases, 5 bases remained unmatched. CDR3 DNA sequence: TGTGCCAGGGGACAGGGGGCTGGAGATACGCAGTATTTT. It is translated as CARGQGAGDTQYF.

The chain employs TRBV12-5 and TRBJ2-5; TRBD2 matches 10 bases. This CDR3 is 16 amino acids long. Germline CDR1 is LGHNT and CDR2 is FRNRAP. With 5 bases clipped from V and 5 bases from J, the junction kept 11 bases outside the gene matches. CDR3 in amino acids: CASGRAGGPVVETQYF. CDR3 DNA: TGTGCTAGTGGTCGAGCGGGAGGGCCTGTGGTGGAGACCCAGTACTTC.

This clone was seen more than once but under ten times. This chain links TRBV19 with TRBJ1-5; no firm D call. The CDR3 contains 15 residues. Trimming took 3 bases from V and 2 from J, leaving 11 bases between them. Per the germline V gene, CDR1 is LNHDA and CDR2 is SQIVND (reference sequence). In nucleotides, the CDR3 is TGTGCCAGTAGTATCGTCCCCGGGGGCAATCAGCCCCAGCATTTT. Translated, it gives CASSIVPGGNQPQHF.

The chain is built from TRBV18 and TRBJ2-7; 9 bases align to TRBD1. Per the germline V gene, CDR1 is KGHSH and CDR2 is LQKENI. The V and J ends lost 3 bases and 1 base, in that order; junction bases with no gene match: 7. The CDR3 sequence is 16 residues long. CDR3 in DNA: TGTGCCAGCTCACCCCGGGACAGGGAAGGATCCTACGAGCAGTACTTC. This sequence encodes CASSPRDREGSYEQYF.

The chain is built from TRBV10-3 and TRBJ2-3, with a possible D match to TRBD1 (5 bases). Per germline, CDR1 ENHRY and CDR2 SYGVKD. This CDR3 spans 13 amino acids. V was pared by 8 bases and J by 5 bases, with 14 bases between. The CDR3 DNA follows: TGTGCCATCTTTCCAGGGCCCGGAGATACGCAGTATTTT. It encodes CAIFPGPGDTQYF.

The J gene is TRBJ1-3, the V gene TRBV28, with D hard to call. Trimming removed 8 bases at V and 4 bases at J, with 12 bases between. This CDR3 is 13 amino acids long. Germline loops: CDR1 MDHEN, CDR2 SYDVKM. The CDR3 is CASEEEPGNTIYF. The CDR3 DNA reads TGTGCCAGCGAAGAGGAACCCGGAAACACCATATATTTT.

The CDR3 loop is CASSSLGQGRDGYTF. CDR3 DNA: TGTGCCAGCAGTTCTCTGGGACAGGGTAGGGATGGCTACACCTTC. V is TRBV6-5 and J is TRBJ1-2; 9 nucleotides align to TRBD1. V shed 4 bases and J 6 bases; nucleotides not matched to a gene: 9. Germline V gene lookup returns CDR1 MNHEY and CDR2 SVGAGI. The CDR3 consists of 15 residues.

This chain connects TRBV5-4 to TRBJ2-5; no reliable D call. Germline V gene sequence: CDR1 SGHNT, CDR2 YYREEE (reference sequence). Trimming stripped 0 bases from V and 0 bases from J, with 12 bases between. The CDR3 runs to 16 residues. The CDR3 protein is CASSLDVSRDQETQYF. For the CDR3, the DNA is TGTGCCAGCAGCTTGGACGTATCTCGGGACCAAGAGACCCAGTACTTC.

The chain uses TRBV19 and TRBJ2-7, with TRBD2 matching 9 bases. V shed 4 bases, J shed 2 bases, and the junction held 3 bases outside the gene matches. Germline CDR1 is LNHDA and CDR2 is SQIVND (reference sequence). The CDR3 has 14 amino acids. The CDR3 DNA reads TGTGCCAGTAGTACGCTAGCGGGGCCCTACGAGCAGTACTTC. Its translation: CASSTLAGPYEQYF.

This clone was counted between two and nine times. The V gene is TRBV5-4, the J gene TRBJ2-1, with 16 positions matching TRBD2. V trimming: 3 bases; J trimming: 7 bases; junction bases outside the gene matches: 10. The CDR3 covers 18 residues. Germline assignment: CDR1 SGHNT and CDR2 YYREEE (reference sequence). As DNA, the CDR3 is TGTGCCAGCAGCTCGGGGACTAGCGGGAGGGCCCTCGGGAATGAGCAGTTCTTC. Amino acids: CASSSGTSGRALGNEQFF.

This clone was observed a few times. The V call is TRBV19, the J call TRBJ1-1; maybe TRBD1 (5 bases). Trimming removed 5 bases from V and 5 bases from J, with 15 bases in between. The CDR3 is 14 residues long. Germline CDR1 reads LNHDA; CDR2 reads SQIVND (reference sequence). This CDR3 reads CASSALQGWTEAFF. In DNA, the CDR3 is TGTGCCAGTAGTGCCCTCCAGGGCTGGACTGAAGCTTTCTTT.

This clone was recorded once. CDR3 DNA sequence: TGTGCCATCAGTGAGTCGAACGACAGGGGATACGGCTACACCTTC. As protein: CAISESNDRGYGYTF. The rearrangement joins TRBV10-3 to TRBJ1-2; TRBD1 matches at 8 bases. The V and J ends lost 0 bases and 8 bases, in that order; junction bases with no gene match: 8. Germline-derived CDR1 and CDR2 are ENHRY and SYGVKD. The length of the CDR3 is 15 residues.

The CDR3 DNA sequence: TGTGCCTGGGCGATATCCTACGAGCAGTACTTC. This codes for CAWAISYEQYF. The chain carries TRBV30 and TRBJ2-7; no firm D call. Per the germline V gene, CDR1 is GTSNPN and CDR2 is SVGIG (reference sequence). The V and J ends lost 5 bases and 1 base respectively, with 6 bases between them. This CDR3 has 11 amino acids. Complete variable domain (other parts from reference TRBV30 and TRBJ2-7): SQTIHQWPATLVQPVGSPLSLECTVEGTSNPNLYWYRQAAGRGLQLLFYSVGIGQISSEVPQNLSASRPQDRQFILSSKKLLLSDSGFYLCAWAISYEQYFGPGTRLTVT.

The chain employs TRBV7-8 and TRBJ2-7; no clear D. CDR3 size: 14 residues. Germline loops: CDR1 SGHVS, CDR2 FQNEAQ. Between the trimmed V and J ends, which lost 5 bases and 1 base, there was a span of 12 bases. The CDR3 is CASSLEEFSYEQYF. In DNA form, the CDR3 reads TGTGCCAGCAGCCTCGAGGAATTTTCCTACGAGCAGTACTTC.

This clone was recorded a few times. The chain uses TRBV29-1 and TRBJ2-7, with D maybe TRBD2 (5 bases). Trimming took 4 bases from V and 6 from J, leaving 16 bases between them. The CDR3 spans 13 residues. Germline V gene lookup returns CDR1 SQVTM and CDR2 ANQGSEA. The CDR3 sequence: CSVVWLSRVEQYF. CDR3 coding DNA: TGCAGCGTTGTGTGGCTGTCGCGGGTCGAGCAGTACTTC.

Remarks on this clone: The conserved closing phenylalanine or tryptophan is absent in this CDR3, likely reflecting a read error. The chain joins TRBV6-5 to TRBJ1-1; D perhaps matches TRBD1 (5 bases). Trimming took off 6 bases at V and 6 bases at J, with 17 bases between the two ends. This CDR3 contains 14 residues. Per germline, CDR1 MNHEY and CDR2 SVGAGI. Written as DNA, the CDR3 is TGTGCCAGCAGCCCTACCCTCGGACACCCTGAAGCTTTCCTT. Amino acid sequence: CASSPTLGHPEAFL.

The genes are TRBV7-6 and TRBJ1-5, with 7 bases matching TRBD1. Germline V gene data show CDR1 as SGHVS and CDR2 as FNYEAQ. The CDR3 loop spans 16 amino acids. V shed 5 bases and J 0 bases; nucleotides not matched to a gene: 7. The CDR3 region has the DNA TGTGCCAGCAGCCCAATCGGACAGGTTAGCAATCAGCCCCAGCATTTT. Translating gives CASSPIGQVSNQPQHF.

V gene TRBV18 combines with J gene TRBJ2-4, with 7 bases identical to TRBD1. The trim removed 5 bases at V and 9 bases at J, leaving 16 bases unmatched. This CDR3 spans 16 amino acids. Per germline, CDR1 KGHSH and CDR2 LQKENI. This CDR3 is CASSTPGVTGNGIQYF. CDR3 DNA sequence: TGTGCCAGCTCAACCCCCGGTGTGACAGGGAATGGCATTCAGTACTTC. Full variable domain (outside the CDR3, taken from reference TRBV18 and TRBJ2-4): NAGVMQNPRHLVRRRGQEARLRCSPMKGHSHVYWYRQLPEEGLKFMVYLQKENIIDESGMPKERFSAEFPKEGPSILRIQQVVRGDSAAYFCASSTPGVTGNGIQYFGAGTRLSVL.

The J gene is TRBJ1-2, the V gene TRBV11-3; TRBD1 matches at 9 bases. The CDR3 is made up of 13 amino acids. J lost 4 bases, V lost 3 bases, and 0 bases had no gene match. The germline V gene encodes CDR1 SGHNT and CDR2 YENEEA. CDR3: CASSLDRGYGYTF. In nucleotides, the CDR3 is TGTGCCAGCAGCTTGGACAGGGGCTATGGCTACACCTTC.

The chain recombines TRBV7-9 with TRBJ1-3, with D maybe TRBD1 (5 bases). The CDR3 spans 15 residues. V was cut by 5 bases and J by 0 bases, with 11 bases left in between. Germline V gene lookup returns CDR1 SEHNR and CDR2 FQNEAQ (reference sequence). The CDR3 spells CASSDQGSSGNTIYF. For the CDR3, the DNA is TGTGCCAGCAGCGACCAGGGATCCTCTGGAAACACCATATATTTT.

The rearrangement uses TRBV5-1 and TRBJ2-3, with TRBD2 matching 7 bases. CDR3 length equals 14 residues. The V segment lost 2 bases and the J segment 3 bases; nucleotides outside the gene matches: 3. Germline V gives CDR1 SGHRS, CDR2 YFSETQ. CDR3 sequence reads: CASSLGGRTDTQYF. Written as DNA, the CDR3 is TGCGCCAGCAGCTTAGGCGGGAGAACAGATACGCAGTATTTT.

This clone has only a few counts. This chain joins TRBV15 and TRBJ2-1; 8 nucleotides line up with TRBD2. Germline V gives CDR1 LNHNV, CDR2 YYDKDF (reference sequence). This CDR3 spans 20 amino acids. V was pared by 0 bases and J by 2 bases, with 15 bases of the junction left unmatched. The DNA of the CDR3 is TGTGCCACCAGCAGAGATTCCCCGACTAGCGTTTCGAAACCCTACAATGAGCAGTTCTTC. Encoded protein: CATSRDSPTSVSKPYNEQFF.

This chain uses TRBV25-1 with TRBJ1-2; D unclear. Germline values: CDR1 MGHDK, CDR2 SYGVNS. V was trimmed by 4 bases and J by 8 bases, leaving 8 bases between them. The CDR3 spans 11 residues. The CDR3 reads CASSGWPGYTF. CDR3 in DNA: TGTGCCAGCAGTGGGTGGCCCGGCTACACCTTC.

This sequence joins TRBV5-1 and TRBJ2-3; 8 bases align to TRBD2. This CDR3 region has 16 residues. Losses at the gene ends were 0 bases for V and 8 bases for J; bases not matched to a gene: 11. Germline V gene sequence: CDR1 SGHRS, CDR2 YFSETQ. The CDR3 DNA sequence: TGCGCCAGCAGCTTGGCGAGTAGCGGGACCTTTTCTACGCAGTATTTT. It encodes CASSLASSGTFSTQYF. The whole variable domain, filled in from reference TRBV5-1 and TRBJ2-3, reads KAGVTQTPRYLIKTRGQQVTLSCSPISGHRSVSWYQQTPGQGLQFLFEYFSETQRNKGNFPGRFSGRQFSNSRSEMNVSTLELGDSALYLCASSLASSGTFSTQYFGPGTRLTVL.

A word on this clone: The junction and the germline gene differ at one end; a read error may be behind it. The chain links TRBV30 to TRBJ1-2, with unresolved D. CDR1 and CDR2 (germline): GTSNPN, SVGIG (reference sequence). CDR3 size: 12 residues. CDR3 coding DNA: TGTGCCTGGAGTGTACCGGATCCCGGGAAAATCTTC. Its translation: CAWSVPDPGKIF.

Remarks on this clone: Sequence at one end of the junction differs from germline and may be a read error. The rearrangement links TRBV7-2 to TRBJ2-1, with 8 bases that match TRBD2. CDR1 is SGHTA and CDR2 is FQGNSA in the germline V gene. The CDR3 length is 16 residues. Here the CDR3 reads CASSLVSGGPYYEQFF. DNA for the CDR3: TGTGCCAGCAGCTTAGTATCGGGAGGGCCCTACTATGAGCAGTTCTTC.

This sequence joins TRBV7-2 and TRBJ1-5; 9 bases fit TRBD1. CDR1 and CDR2 (germline): SGHTA, FQGNSA. CDR3 length: 14 amino acids. Trimming cost V 5 bases and J 4 bases; bases outside gene matches: 3. The CDR3 sequence: CASSLTGGNQPQHF. The CDR3 DNA reads TGTGCCAGCAGCCTGACAGGGGGGAATCAGCCCCAGCATTTT. The variable domain in full, completed from reference TRBV7-2 and TRBJ1-5, reads GAGVSQSPSNKVTEKGKDVELRCDPISGHTALYWYRQSLGQGLEFLIYFQGNSAPDKSGLPSDRFSAERTGGSVSTLTIQRTQQEDSAVYLCASSLTGGNQPQHFGDGTRLSIL.

The CDR3 DNA sequence: TGTGCCAGCAGCTTCGAGGGAAGTCGGAGCTACACCTTC. Protein sequence: CASSFEGSRSYTF. This sequence joins TRBV11-2 and TRBJ1-2; unclear D gene. This CDR3 is built from 13 residues. Germline CDR1 and CDR2: SGHAT and FQNNGV. The germline V and J ends were trimmed by 3 bases and 9 bases, with 14 bases remaining between them.

V gene TRBV18 combines with J gene TRBJ2-5; 7 bases match TRBD1. Trimming at V came to 6 bases and at J to 4 bases, leaving 5 bases not matched to a gene. From germline, CDR1 is KGHSH and CDR2 LQKENI. This CDR3 is built from 13 residues. The CDR3 nucleotides are TGTGCCAGCTCGCCGGGACAGTCAGAGACCCAGTACTTC. Translated: CASSPGQSETQYF.